Sequencing of this T cell receptor beta chain was carried out in a study of blood T cell repertoires in COVID-19. Assay used: immunoSEQ multiplex PCR; TCRdb lists only in-frame clones, some missing. This table holds around 300,000 clones, approximately 90% found once. The CDR3 has 13 amino acids. The ends were cut back, 4 bases at V and 2 bases at J, with 6 bases in the middle. The clonotype originates from a woman in her thirties who had recovered from COVID-19. V usage is TRBV12-3 or TRBV12-4 and J usage is TRBJ1-5; D is ambiguous. The sequencing input was PBMCs or T cells enriched from blood (not recorded which). The CDR3 nucleotides are TGTGCCAGCAGTTCTACCGGCAATCAGCCCCAGCATTTT. It translates to CASSSTGNQPQHF.